The 21 T cell receptor beta chains below come from one sample, sequenced in a study of blood T cell repertoires in COVID-19. Clones were sequenced by immunoSEQ multiplex PCR, and TCRdb holds only the in-frame ones, with some missing. The sample carries over 110,000 clones, approximately 89% recorded once. The specimen sequenced was peripheral blood. These receptors were collected from a woman between 45 and 65 years old with acute or convalescent COVID-19.

The chain joins TRBV7-2 to TRBJ1-6; 7 nucleotides line up with TRBD1. The CDR3 spans 16 residues. Losses at the gene ends were 5 bases for V and 10 bases for J; bases not matched to a gene: 14. The germline V gene has CDR1 SGHTA and CDR2 FQGNSA. The CDR3 DNA follows: TGTGCCAGCAGCCCTAACCGACAGGGAAACGGCTCACCCCTCCACTTT. This translates into CASSPNRQGNGSPLHF.

The genes are TRBV9 and TRBJ2-3; D is possibly TRBD2 (6 bases). Trimming cost V 6 bases and J 1 base, with 12 bases left between them. CDR3 length: 14 amino acids. Germline CDR1 is SGDLS and CDR2 is YYNGEE. As DNA, the CDR3 is TGTGCCAGCACCCGGAGGGCCGGCACAGATACGCAGTATTTT. Amino acids: CASTRRAGTDTQYF.

The rearrangement joins TRBV6-1 to TRBJ2-3, with D tentatively TRBD1 (5 bases). Between the trimmed V and J ends, which lost 0 bases and 0 bases, there was a span of 13 bases. This CDR3 is 17 amino acids long. Germline V gene data show CDR1 as MNHNS and CDR2 as SASEGT. The CDR3 spells CASSEALWGPSTDTQYF. The CDR3 coding sequence is TGTGCCAGCAGTGAAGCGCTGTGGGGCCCTAGCACAGATACGCAGTATTTT.

V gene TRBV18 combines with J gene TRBJ2-7; the D gene is possibly TRBD1 (6 bases). The germline V gene has CDR1 KGHSH and CDR2 LQKENI. This CDR3 is built from 14 residues. Trimming left V 3 bases short and J 5 bases short, with 14 bases between. The DNA for the CDR3 is TGTGCCAGCTCACCGGCAGGGGCGATCAACGAGCAGTACTTC. Translated: CASSPAGAINEQYF.

V is TRBV5-1 and J is TRBJ1-2, with 7 bases matching TRBD1. Germline assignment: CDR1 SGHRS and CDR2 YFSETQ. The V and J ends lost 0 bases and 6 bases, in that order; junction bases with no gene match: 8. This CDR3 region has 15 residues. Here the CDR3 DNA reads TGCGCCAGCAGCTTGGGGATTTCAGGGGGGAATGGCTACACCTTC. Protein: CASSLGISGGNGYTF.

The V and J genes are TRBV19 and TRBJ1-2, with 10 bases matching TRBD1. Germline V CDR1 and CDR2: LNHDA, SQIVND (reference sequence). The ends lost 5 bases at V and 12 bases at J; junction bases unmatched: 12. This CDR3 has 14 residues. The CDR3: CASSGSGTGERNTF. The CDR3 DNA follows: TGTGCCAGTAGTGGATCCGGGACAGGGGAAAGGAACACCTTC.

This clone was detected once. The genes are TRBV7-9 and TRBJ2-4; TRBD1 agrees at 9 bases. Unmatched junction bases numbered 1, after V lost 1 base and J lost 6 bases. CDR1 and CDR2 from the germline V gene are SEHNR and FQNEAQ (reference sequence). The CDR3 sequence is 14 residues long. The DNA of the CDR3 is TGTGCCAGCAGCTTAGGGGGACAGGGAAACATTCAGTACTTC. This translates into CASSLGGQGNIQYF. The full variable domain, in which reference TRBV7-9 and TRBJ2-4 provide the parts outside the CDR3, is DTGVSQNPRHKITKRGQNVTFRCDPISEHNRLYWYRQTLGQGPEFLTYFQNEAQLEKSRLLSDRFSAERPKGSFSTLEIQRTEQGDSAMYLCASSLGGQGNIQYFGAGTRLSVL.

The chain carries TRBV18 and TRBJ1-2; TRBD1 is a possible D gene (6 bases). This CDR3 is 14 amino acids long. V shed 3 bases and J shed 7 bases, with 15 bases lying between them. Germline CDR1 reads KGHSH; CDR2 reads LQKENI. CDR3 nucleotides: TGTGCCAGCTCACCCGGGACATCCCTAGGTGGCTACACCTTC. Residues: CASSPGTSLGGYTF.

The rearrangement uses TRBV27 and TRBJ2-7, with D perhaps TRBD2 (5 bases). Trimming shortened V by 5 bases and J by 5 bases, and 7 bases separated the two germline ends. This CDR3 comprises 11 residues. From germline, CDR1 is MNHEY and CDR2 SMNVEV (reference sequence). CDR3 in amino acids: CASSAGNEQYF. The CDR3 nucleotides read TGTGCCAGCAGTGCGGGCAACGAGCAGTACTTC.

The chain joins TRBV4-1 to TRBJ2-3; 12 nucleotides match TRBD2. This CDR3 has 18 residues. The germline V gene encodes CDR1 MGHRA and CDR2 YSYEKL. The J segment lost 4 bases and the V segment lost 0 bases, leaving 8 bases of the junction unmatched. The CDR3 nucleotides read TGCGCCAGCAGCCAAGATAACGTTGCTAGCGGGAGGGCAGATACGCAGTATTTT. Translated, it gives CASSQDNVASGRADTQYF.

The count of this clone is one. The chain links TRBV11-2 to TRBJ2-3; 12 positions match TRBD2. The trim removed 4 bases at V and 2 bases at J, leaving 7 bases unmatched. This CDR3 region has 17 residues. The germline gives CDR1 SGHAT, CDR2 FQNNGV. CDR3 amino acids: CASSSLRTSGATDTQYF. For the CDR3, the DNA is TGTGCCAGCAGCTCCCTCCGGACTAGCGGGGCCACAGATACGCAGTATTTT.

This clone was seen once. The chain has TRBV18 and TRBJ2-1, with 10 bases identical to TRBD2. The CDR3 is made up of 15 amino acids. CDR1 KGHSH and CDR2 LQKENI come from the germline V gene. Unmatched junction bases numbered 8, after V lost 2 bases and J lost 10 bases. The CDR3 DNA is TGTGCCAGCTCACCAATCCTAGCGGGAGCGGAAGAGCAGTTCTTC. Protein: CASSPILAGAEEQFF.

The CDR3 DNA follows: TGTGCCAGCAGCTTAGGTGGAGGCCTTTTTAGCAATCAGCCCCAGCATTTT. Protein: CASSLGGGLFSNQPQHF. This rearrangement joins TRBV7-9 to TRBJ1-5; D is unresolved. This CDR3 is 17 amino acids long. The V end lost 1 base, the J end lost 0 bases, and 13 bases lay between the germline ends. Germline CDR1 and CDR2: SEHNR and FQNEAQ (reference sequence).

This clone turned up a few times. The chain links TRBV19 to TRBJ2-1, with D possibly matching TRBD1 (5 bases). Germline CDR1 and CDR2: LNHDA and SQIVND (reference sequence). Trimming left V 1 base short and J 6 bases short, with 10 bases between. There are 14 residues in the CDR3. This chain's CDR3 is CASSIVAGLNEQFF. Written as DNA, the CDR3 is TGTGCCAGTAGTATAGTGGCAGGGCTCAATGAGCAGTTCTTC.

This clone was found a few times. The V and J genes are TRBV29-1 and TRBJ1-2, with 9 bases aligning to TRBD1. Looked up from germline, CDR1 is SQVTM and CDR2 is ANQGSEA. V lost 6 bases to trimming and J lost 4 bases; unmatched junction nucleotides: 9. This CDR3 spans 14 amino acids. DNA for the CDR3: TGCAGCGTCGTACCGGGACAGGGAGGCTATGGCTACACCTTC. It codes for CSVVPGQGGYGYTF.

J is TRBJ2-7 and V is TRBV3-1 (or the pseudogene TRBV3-2); possibly TRBD2 for D (7 bases). Germline V gene sequence: CDR1 LGHDT, CDR2 YNNKEL (reference sequence). V was clipped by 3 bases and J by 2 bases, with 14 bases between them. The CDR3 spans 15 residues. CDR3 nucleotide sequence: TGTGCCAGCAGCCAGCCGGGGGGCGGTACCTACGAGCAGTACTTC. Protein sequence: CASSQPGGGTYEQYF.

The gene calls are TRBV9 and TRBJ1-1, with TRBD1 as a possible D gene (6 bases). Trimming shortened V by 2 bases and J by 3 bases, and 14 bases separated the two germline ends. This CDR3 has 15 residues. Per the germline V gene, CDR1 is SGDLS and CDR2 is YYNGEE. The DNA for the CDR3 is TGTGCCAGCAGCGTTCGGGGGGCGCAGGACACTGAAGCTTTCTTT. It specifies CASSVRGAQDTEAFF.

The chain is built from TRBV5-1 and TRBJ2-7; TRBD1 matches at 7 bases. The CDR3 length is 12 residues. The trim removed 2 bases at V and 5 bases at J, leaving 1 base unmatched. In germline, CDR1 is SGHRS, CDR2 YFSETQ. The CDR3 sequence: CASSFTGDEQYF. The CDR3 nucleotides are TGCGCCAGCAGCTTCACAGGGGACGAGCAGTACTTC.

V is TRBV27 and J is TRBJ2-1; D is uncertain. The ends were cut back, 2 bases at V and 6 bases at J, with 5 bases in the middle. The CDR3 runs 12 residues. Germline V gene lookup returns CDR1 MNHEY and CDR2 SMNVEV (reference sequence). The CDR3 DNA reads as TGTGCCAGCAGTTTAGGTAGCAATGAGCAGTTCTTC. Protein product: CASSLGSNEQFF.

V is TRBV7-5 and J is TRBJ2-7; the D call of TRBD1 is as the table states it, not checked on the DNA. TRBV7-5 is a known pseudogene. This CDR3 contains 12 residues. The CDR3 nucleotides read TGTGCCAGAAGCTCCAGGGTGTACGAGCAGTACTTC. It is translated as CARSSRVYEQYF.

The chain uses TRBV2 and TRBJ2-1, with D possibly TRBD1 on 5 matching bases. The CDR3 loop spans 14 amino acids. Trimming cost V 9 bases and J 0 bases, with 12 bases left between them. Per germline, CDR1 SNHLY and CDR2 FYNNEI. The CDR3: CARTGDSSYNEQFF. CDR3 in DNA: TGTGCCAGAACGGGCGACAGCTCCTACAATGAGCAGTTCTTC. Complete variable domain (other parts from reference TRBV2 and TRBJ2-1): EPEVTQTPSHQVTQMGQEVILRCVPISNHLYFYWYRQILGQKVEFLVSFYNNEISEKSEIFDDQFSVERPDGSNFTLKIRSTKLEDSAMYFCARTGDSSYNEQFFGPGTRLTVL.